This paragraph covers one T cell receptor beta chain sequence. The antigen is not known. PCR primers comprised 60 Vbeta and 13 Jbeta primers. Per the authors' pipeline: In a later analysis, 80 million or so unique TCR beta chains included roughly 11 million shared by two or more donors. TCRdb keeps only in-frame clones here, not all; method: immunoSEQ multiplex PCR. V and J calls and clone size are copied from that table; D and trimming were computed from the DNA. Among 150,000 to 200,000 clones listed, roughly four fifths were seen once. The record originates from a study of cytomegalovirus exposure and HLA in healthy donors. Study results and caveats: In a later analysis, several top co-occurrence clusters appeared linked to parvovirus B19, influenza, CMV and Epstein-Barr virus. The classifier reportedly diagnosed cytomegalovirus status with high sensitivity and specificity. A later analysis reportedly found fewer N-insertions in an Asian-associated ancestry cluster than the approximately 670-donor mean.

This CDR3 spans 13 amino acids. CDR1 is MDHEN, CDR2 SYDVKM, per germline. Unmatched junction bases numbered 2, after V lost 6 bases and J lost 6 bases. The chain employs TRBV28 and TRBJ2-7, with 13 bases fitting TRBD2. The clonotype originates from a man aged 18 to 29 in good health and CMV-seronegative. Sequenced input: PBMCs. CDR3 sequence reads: CASRGTSGTEQYF. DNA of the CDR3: TGTGCCAGCAGGGGGACTAGCGGGACCGAGCAGTACTTC.